This T cell receptor beta chain appears in the sequencing data of a study of pediatric ulcerative colitis. The data were produced by immunoSEQ multiplex PCR, yet TCRdb's version contains in-frame clones alone and is incomplete. This sample yields roughly 64,000 clones, of which 86% are seen a single time; 3% to 4.5% belongs to the top ten. V gave up 8 bases and J gave up 0 bases; unmatched junction bases: 4. The CDR3 contains 14 residues. Germline V gene lookup returns CDR1 MNHNS and CDR2 SASEGT. What was sequenced was blood. This receptor was identified in a boy between 10 and 17 years old with severe ulcerative colitis. The chain recombines TRBV6-1 with TRBJ1-3, with 7 bases fitting TRBD1. CDR3 bases: TGTGCCAGCGCGGACAGGTCCTCTGGAAACACCATATATTTT. The encoded protein is CASADRSSGNTIYF.